This passage covers 12 T cell receptor beta chains from one sample sequenced in a study of cytomegalovirus exposure and HLA in healthy donors. The PCR employed 60 Vbeta primers together with 13 Jbeta primers. Generated by immunoSEQ multiplex PCR, the TCRdb table keeps only in-frame clones and is missing some. Counted here are 200,000 to 250,000 clones, roughly 80% occurring once; the ten biggest clones make up roughly 15%. The sequencing input was PBMCs. These receptors all stem from a man aged 35 to 55 in good health and CMV-seronegative.

V is TRBV30 and J is TRBJ1-5; D unclear. This CDR3 has 13 residues. Trimming pared 2 bases from V and 0 bases from J, leaving 5 bases between. The germline V gene encodes CDR1 GTSNPN and CDR2 SVGIG (reference sequence). The CDR3 here is CAWSRVSNQPQHF. The CDR3 nucleotides read TGTGCCTGGAGTCGGGTTAGCAATCAGCCCCAGCATTTT.

V gene TRBV11-2 combines with J gene TRBJ2-1; 10 positions agree with TRBD2. The germline gives CDR1 SGHAT, CDR2 FQNNGV. V lost 4 bases and J lost 6; bases outside the gene matches: 12. This CDR3 is 17 amino acids long. CDR3 protein: CASSSLAGSWGGNEQFF. The CDR3 DNA is TGTGCCAGCAGCTCACTAGCGGGGTCCTGGGGTGGCAATGAGCAGTTCTTC.

The chain recombines TRBV18 with TRBJ1-2; 7 bases align to TRBD1. The germline V gene has CDR1 KGHSH and CDR2 LQKENI. V was pared by 2 bases and J by 6 bases, with 9 bases of the junction left unmatched. The CDR3 loop spans 15 amino acids. The CDR3 region has the DNA TGTGCCAGCTCACCAGATGCGACAGGGTGGGATGGCTACACCTTC. It yields the protein CASSPDATGWDGYTF.

The DNA of the CDR3 is TGTGCCAGCAGAAATACAGGGACAGGAAGCTCACCCCTCCACTTT. This sequence encodes CASRNTGTGSSPLHF. The V and J genes are TRBV5-5 and TRBJ1-6, with 8 bases aligning to TRBD1. CDR1 is SGHKS and CDR2 is YYEKEE in the germline V gene (reference sequence). The CDR3 has 15 residues. The trim removed 5 bases at V and 10 bases at J, leaving 11 bases unmatched.

The rearrangement joins TRBV7-9 to TRBJ1-4, with D unclear. V lost 4 bases and J 10 bases, leaving 19 bases between the germline ends. The CDR3 is 15 amino acids. CDR1 is SEHNR, CDR2 FQNEAQ, per germline (reference sequence). The CDR3 loop is CASSSQTGSPRKLFF. The CDR3 DNA is TGTGCCAGCAGCTCTCAGACGGGAAGCCCCAGAAAACTGTTTTTT.

This clone showed up just once. V is TRBV28 and J is TRBJ2-7, with 11 bases that match TRBD1. CDR1 is MDHEN, CDR2 SYDVKM, per germline. Trimming cost V 6 bases and J 0 bases; bases outside gene matches: 4. The CDR3 runs 15 residues. CDR3 amino acids: CASRLGTGGSYEQYF. The DNA for the CDR3 is TGTGCCAGCAGGCTAGGGACAGGGGGCTCCTACGAGCAGTACTTC.

V and J are TRBV25-1 and TRBJ2-7; TRBD2 agrees at 8 bases. Germline lookup yields CDR1 MGHDK and CDR2 SYGVNS. V lost 3 bases and J lost 6; bases outside the gene matches: 10. The CDR3 has 15 residues. Here the CDR3 reads CASSDFSGGALEQYF. The CDR3 DNA reads as TGTGCCAGCAGTGATTTCAGCGGGGGTGCACTCGAGCAGTACTTC.

The chain is built from TRBV7-8 and TRBJ2-3; tentatively, D is TRBD1 (5 bases). The CDR3 is made up of 15 amino acids. The V gene lost 5 bases and the J gene lost 0 bases, with 12 bases spanning the gap. Germline V gene lookup returns CDR1 SGHVS and CDR2 FQNEAQ. CDR3 in amino acids: CASSTGPGSTDTQYF. CDR3 DNA sequence: TGTGCCAGCAGCACAGGACCAGGGAGCACAGATACGCAGTATTTT.

The chain couples TRBV6-5 to TRBJ2-1; 9 bases line up with TRBD2. There are 16 residues in the CDR3. Losses at the gene ends were 2 bases for V and 3 bases for J; bases not matched to a gene: 5. Germline V CDR1 and CDR2: MNHEY, SVGAGI. Written as DNA, the CDR3 is TGTGCCAGCAGTTACAAACCTAGCGGGATCTACAATGAGCAGTTCTTC. Amino acid sequence: CASSYKPSGIYNEQFF.

The chain links TRBV5-6 to TRBJ1-1, with 7 nucleotides matching TRBD1. CDR1 SGHDT and CDR2 YYEEEE come from the germline V gene. Trimming removed 4 bases from V and 4 bases from J; junction bases left unmatched: 10. The CDR3 has 15 amino acids. This CDR3 reads CASSEPTGIGTEAFF. The CDR3 DNA is TGTGCCAGCAGCGAACCGACAGGGATCGGCACTGAAGCTTTCTTT.

This clone occurred a few times. The CDR3 DNA reads TGTGCCAGCAGCTTGGGTACCGGGAACACAGATACGCAGTATTTT. It translates to CASSLGTGNTDTQYF. The genes are TRBV7-9 and TRBJ2-3; D is possibly TRBD2 (5 bases). This CDR3 comprises 15 residues. Deletions cut 3 bases from V and 2 bases from J, with 12 bases between. CDR1 and CDR2 from the germline V gene are SEHNR and FQNEAQ (reference sequence).

The chain joins TRBV7-9 to TRBJ1-5; TRBD1 is a possible D gene (6 bases). Germline CDR1 reads SEHNR; CDR2 reads FQNEAQ (reference sequence). The length of the CDR3 is 12 residues. The V and J ends lost 6 bases and 6 bases respectively, with 9 bases between them. CDR3 in DNA: TGTGCCAGCAGTCAGGGGACTCAGCCCCAGCATTTT. This codes for CASSQGTQPQHF. The variable domain in full, completed from reference TRBV7-9 and TRBJ1-5, reads DTGVSQNPRHKITKRGQNVTFRCDPISEHNRLYWYRQTLGQGPEFLTYFQNEAQLEKSRLLSDRFSAERPKGSFSTLEIQRTEQGDSAMYLCASSQGTQPQHFGDGTRLSIL.